This T cell receptor (beta chain) was obtained from a study of cytomegalovirus exposure and HLA in healthy donors. This CDR3 comprises 18 residues. The ends were cut back, 4 bases at V and 3 bases at J, with 21 bases in the middle. The germline gives CDR1 MGHRA, CDR2 YSYEKL. The PCR contained 60 Vbeta and 13 Jbeta primers. Sequencing was performed with immunoSEQ multiplex PCR; in TCRdb, only in-frame clones are kept and a portion is missing. The data show some 180,000 clones, with about 85% seen just once and around 2.5% held by the top ten. The V call is TRBV4-1, the J call TRBJ1-4; weak D call: TRBD1 (5 bases). Sequenced: PBMCs. The source of this sequence is a young man in good health and CMV-seropositive. CDR3 DNA: TGCGCCAGCAGCCTTACCAGGGCTACAACACGTCCTAATGAAAAACTGTTTTTT. It codes for CASSLTRATTRPNEKLFF.